This TCR beta chain was obtained from a study of radiotherapy plus CTLA-4 blockade in lung cancer. The CDR3 has 15 residues. CDR1 KGHSH and CDR2 LQKENI come from the germline V gene. V lost 5 bases to trimming and J lost 2 bases, with 13 bases between them. Assay used: immunoSEQ multiplex PCR; TCRdb lists only in-frame clones, some missing. The sample contains over 60,000 clones, roughly 84% of which appear only once. The gene calls are TRBV18 and TRBJ1-3; D is possibly TRBD1 (5 bases). Sequences were derived from peripheral blood, sampled from a patient treated with radiotherapy plus ipilimumab. The TCR was taken from a human donor with non-small cell lung cancer that progressed on radiotherapy plus ipilimumab. The CDR3 DNA reads TGTGCCAGCTCATTGCAGCAGGGCCCTGGAAACACCATATATTTT. Translation: CASSLQQGPGNTIYF.